The source of this T cell receptor (beta chain) is a study of T cells in localized non-small cell lung cancer. Overall study results and limits: Adjacent lung was found to contain a median roughly 60 of the top 100 tumor clones.

Sequencing used immunoSEQ multiplex PCR; TCRdb keeps in-frame clones, though not all of them. Of about 72,000 clones listed, about four fifths are singletons. The germline V gene has CDR1 LNHDA and CDR2 SQIVND (reference sequence). The CDR3 has 16 amino acids. V shed 6 bases, J shed 5 bases, and the junction held 9 bases outside the gene matches. In regard to this clone: Its antigen remains unknown.

The sequence was collected from a female donor aged 60 or older with stage I lung adenocarcinoma. The source material was peripheral blood, sampled before any cancer treatment. The V gene is TRBV19, the J gene TRBJ2-5; 13 positions agree with TRBD2. CDR3 amino acids: CASSQTSGGAGETQYF. Here the CDR3 DNA reads TGTGCCAGTAGCCAAACTAGCGGGGGGGCCGGGGAGACCCAGTACTTC. The full variable domain, with the rest looked up from reference TRBV19 and TRBJ2-5, is DGGITQSPKYLFRKEGQNVTLSCEQNLNHDAMYWYRQDPGQGLRLIYYSQIVNDFQKGDIAEGYSVSREKKESFPLTVTSAQKNPTAFYLCASSQTSGGAGETQYFGPGTRLLVL.